This T cell receptor beta chain appears in the sequencing data of a study of T cells after yellow fever vaccination. V was pared by 0 bases and J by 4 bases, with 7 bases of the junction left unmatched. This CDR3 is 16 amino acids long. CDR1 and CDR2 (germline): SGHNT, YENEEA. Note on this clonotype: Its antigen remains unknown.

Study-wide results and caveats: The secondary response was weaker but peaked faster, day 5 versus 15.

TCRdb re-derived calls from the 5' RACE reads in MiXCR, one entry per CDR3 protein. The data show a few hundred thousand distinct CDR3 sequences, with over 5% seen just once and 15% held by the top ten. The specimen was PBMCs, collected 5 days after the yellow fever booster vaccination. The V and J genes are TRBV11-3 and TRBJ2-3; 7 bases match TRBD2. This clonotype was obtained from a man under 40 who received the YFV17D yellow fever vaccine. CDR3 sequence (DNA): TGTGCCAGCAGCTTAGAGCCAAGACTAGCCCCAGATACGCAGTATTTT. Its translation is CASSLEPRLAPDTQYF.